These 18 T cell receptor beta chains originate from one sample sequenced in a study of blood T cell repertoires in COVID-19. The table came from immunoSEQ multiplex PCR; TCRdb's copy has only in-frame clones and leaves some out. Among about 74,000 clones listed, over 85% were seen once. What was sequenced was peripheral blood. Source of these receptors: a middle-aged man with acute or convalescent COVID-19.

This clone was counted a few times. The chain recombines TRBV19 with TRBJ1-3; D unclear. The V and J ends lost 2 bases and 0 bases respectively, with 8 bases between them. This CDR3 is built from 15 residues. Germline loops: CDR1 LNHDA, CDR2 SQIVND (reference sequence). This CDR3 reads CASSIMATSGNTIYF. CDR3 DNA: TGTGCCAGTAGTATAATGGCCACCTCTGGAAACACCATATATTTT.

The chain combines TRBV7-9 with TRBJ2-1; 8 nucleotides line up with TRBD2. The V gene's germline CDR1 is SEHNR and CDR2 FQNEAQ (reference sequence). The CDR3 is made up of 15 amino acids. Unmatched junction bases numbered 12, after V lost 6 bases and J lost 8 bases. CDR3 DNA: TGTGCCAGCAGGTACTCGCGGGGGGCCCTCGATGAGCAGTTCTTC. This sequence encodes CASRYSRGALDEQFF.

This clone appeared once. The rearrangement uses TRBV11-1 and TRBJ2-5; unclear D gene. Trimming cost V 5 bases and J 2 bases, with 3 bases left between them. Per the germline V gene, CDR1 is SGHAT and CDR2 is FQDESV (reference sequence). This CDR3 region has 11 residues. The CDR3 region has the DNA TGTGCCAGCAGCCTACAAGAGACCCAGTACTTC. It yields the protein CASSLQETQYF.

The V call is TRBV6-5, the J call TRBJ1-5, with TRBD1 identical over 11 bases. Germline CDR1 is MNHEY and CDR2 is SVGAGI. The CDR3 totals 15 residues. V lost 6 bases and J lost 7; bases outside the gene matches: 8. CDR3 sequence: CASRPGTGGGQPQHF. Written as DNA, the CDR3 is TGTGCCAGCAGGCCCGGGACAGGGGGAGGGCAGCCCCAGCATTTT.

This clone appeared once. The chain has TRBV3-1 (or the pseudogene TRBV3-2) and TRBJ2-7, with 12 bases matching TRBD1. Germline lookup yields CDR1 LGHDT and CDR2 YNNKEL (reference sequence). Trimming took 4 bases from V and 4 from J; bases not matched to a gene: 11. The CDR3 totals 17 residues. The CDR3 sequence is CASSPVPGQGASYEQYF. The DNA for the CDR3 is TGTGCCAGCAGCCCGGTCCCGGGACAGGGGGCGTCTTACGAGCAGTACTTC.

The chain recombines TRBV6-6 with TRBJ1-2, with no clear D. The CDR3 consists of 13 residues. Germline V CDR1 and CDR2: MNHNY, SVGAGI (reference sequence). The V end was cut by 5 bases, the J end by 6 bases, with 13 bases between. CDR3 loop: CASSPQEGDGYTF. CDR3 nucleotide sequence: TGTGCCAGCAGTCCCCAGGAAGGTGATGGCTACACCTTC.

V gene TRBV28 combines with J gene TRBJ2-5, with TRBD1 matching over 11 bases. The V gene end was trimmed by 9 bases and the J gene end by 1 base; junction bases not matched to a gene: 1. The CDR3 extends over 13 amino acids. Germline assignment: CDR1 MDHEN and CDR2 SYDVKM. The chain's CDR3 is CASGTGGQETQYF. CDR3 nucleotides: TGTGCCAGTGGGACAGGGGGCCAAGAGACCCAGTACTTC. The full variable domain, in which reference TRBV28 and TRBJ2-5 provide the parts outside the CDR3, is DVKVTQSSRYLVKRTGEKVFLECVQDMDHENMFWYRQDPGLGLRLIYFSYDVKMKEKGDIPEGYSVSREKKERFSLILESASTNQTSMYLCASGTGGQETQYFGPGTRLLVL.

A single count supports this clone. The chain is built from TRBV6-2 or TRBV6-3 and TRBJ2-1; perhaps TRBD2 as D (5 bases). The germline V and J ends were trimmed by 3 bases and 4 bases, with 16 bases remaining between them. The CDR3 is 16 residues long. CDR1 is MNHEY and CDR2 is SVGEGT in the germline V gene. CDR3 amino acids: CASSYSGLGGYNEQFF. The CDR3 region has the DNA TGTGCCAGCAGTTATTCGGGCCTAGGAGGTTACAATGAGCAGTTCTTC.

The chain uses TRBV7-2 and TRBJ2-7, with a weak D call TRBD1 (6 bases). The CDR3 consists of 15 residues. CDR1 and CDR2 from the germline V gene are SGHTA and FQGNSA. Trimming removed 5 bases from V and 2 bases from J, with 16 bases in between. The CDR3 loop is CASSTGTRGTYEQYF. CDR3 DNA: TGTGCCAGCAGCACCGGGACAAGGGGAACCTACGAGCAGTACTTC. The whole variable domain, remainder taken from reference TRBV7-2 and TRBJ2-7, is GAGVSQSPSNKVTEKGKDVELRCDPISGHTALYWYRQSLGQGLEFLIYFQGNSAPDKSGLPSDRFSAERTGGSVSTLTIQRTQQEDSAVYLCASSTGTRGTYEQYFGPGTRLTVT.

This clone was picked up one time. The J gene is TRBJ1-2, the V gene TRBV12-3 or TRBV12-4; D ambiguous. The CDR3 spans 12 residues. Trimming pared 6 bases from V and 5 bases from J, leaving 10 bases between. The CDR3 DNA reads as TGTGCCAGCAGCTCGGGGAGGTATGGCTACACCTTC. Protein sequence: CASSSGRYGYTF.

The sample holds a few counts of this clone. The chain links TRBV6-5 to TRBJ1-2; a weak D match, TRBD1 (6 bases). CDR1 MNHEY and CDR2 SVGAGI come from the germline V gene. Trimming pared 7 bases from V and 5 bases from J, leaving 14 bases between. The CDR3 contains 13 residues. This CDR3 is CASNGRGGYGYTF. In nucleotides, the CDR3 is TGTGCCAGCAACGGCAGGGGTGGATATGGCTACACCTTC.

The V call is TRBV9, the J call TRBJ2-1; D ambiguous. V lost 2 bases, J lost 4 bases, and 4 bases lay in between. The CDR3 loop spans 12 amino acids. Germline V gene lookup returns CDR1 SGDLS and CDR2 YYNGEE. In nucleotides, the CDR3 is TGTGCCAGCAGCGTGTATTACAATGAGCAGTTCTTC. Translating it yields CASSVYYNEQFF. The variable domain in full, with the rest retrieved from reference TRBV9 and TRBJ2-1, is DSGVTQTPKHLITATGQRVTLRCSPRSGDLSVYWYQQSLDQGLQFLIQYYNGEERAKGNILERFSAQQFPDLHSELNLSSLELGDSALYFCASSVYYNEQFFGPGTRLTVL.

The chain recombines TRBV27 with TRBJ2-3, with no clear D. Germline CDR1 MNHEY, CDR2 SMNVEV (reference sequence). This CDR3 has 16 amino acids. V was clipped by 2 bases and J by 3 bases, with 15 bases between them. The CDR3 DNA is TGTGCCAGCAGTTTACAAGCGCTCTACGCAACAGATACGCAGTATTTT. Its protein product is CASSLQALYATDTQYF.

This chain links TRBV2 with TRBJ1-4, with 8 bases aligning to TRBD1. The CDR3 is 15 amino acids. Trimming at V came to 7 bases and at J to 2 bases, leaving 6 bases not matched to a gene. Germline assignment: CDR1 SNHLY and CDR2 FYNNEI. CDR3 nucleotide sequence: TGTGCCAGCAAAATGACAGGGGTCACTAATGAAAAACTGTTTTTT. Amino acids: CASKMTGVTNEKLFF.

CDR3 in DNA: TGTGCCAGCAGTTTATACGGGACACTCGGAAACACCATATATTTT. It translates to CASSLYGTLGNTIYF. The chain has TRBV27 and TRBJ1-3, with D perhaps TRBD1 (6 bases). Trimming removed 1 base from V and 4 bases from J, with 11 bases in between. There are 15 residues in the CDR3. Per the germline V gene, CDR1 is MNHEY and CDR2 is SMNVEV (reference sequence).

The gene calls are TRBV9 and TRBJ1-6; perhaps TRBD1 as D (6 bases). Germline V gene lookup returns CDR1 SGDLS and CDR2 YYNGEE. This CDR3 spans 17 amino acids. V lost 0 bases and J 7 bases, leaving 17 bases between the germline ends. The CDR3 spells CASSVGSGGAWNSPLHF. CDR3 bases: TGTGCCAGCAGCGTAGGAAGCGGGGGCGCTTGGAATTCACCCCTCCACTTT.

The chain couples TRBV19 to TRBJ2-1; D uncertain. Deletions cut 1 base from V and 5 bases from J, with 9 bases between. The germline CDR1 and CDR2 sequences are LNHDA and SQIVND (reference sequence). This CDR3 region has 14 residues. The chain's CDR3 is CASSIGSIDNEQFF. CDR3 DNA: TGTGCCAGTAGTATAGGGAGCATCGACAATGAGCAGTTCTTC.

The chain has TRBV4-2 and TRBJ2-2, with 8 positions matching TRBD2. The trim removed 4 bases at V and 3 bases at J, leaving 7 bases unmatched. This CDR3 has 16 amino acids. Germline-derived CDR1 and CDR2 are LGHNA and YNFKEQ. CDR3 coding DNA: TGTGCCAGCAGCCGGGATCGGGGGGGCGACACCGGGGAGCTGTTTTTT. It codes for CASSRDRGGDTGELFF.